Following are 14 T cell receptor beta chains from one sample sequenced in a study of blood T cell repertoires in COVID-19. TCRdb's table, derived via immunoSEQ multiplex PCR, lists solely in-frame clones and lacks some. The sample includes roughly 130,000 clones, about four fifths of them seen just once. The sequencing sample was made of peripheral blood. All receptors derive from a man aged 55-75 years with active or convalescent COVID-19.

CDR3 DNA sequence: TGTGCCAGCAGCCGGGACACCTACAATGAGCAGTTCTTC. Residues: CASSRDTYNEQFF. The chain recombines TRBV9 with TRBJ2-1; weak D call: TRBD1 (6 bases). CDR3 length: 13 amino acids. Trimming removed 4 bases at V and 2 bases at J, with 7 bases between. Germline CDR1 and CDR2: SGDLS and YYNGEE.

This chain connects TRBV7-9 to TRBJ2-1; D might be TRBD2 (6 bases). The CDR3 runs to 13 residues. Per germline, CDR1 SEHNR and CDR2 FQNEAQ (reference sequence). The V and J ends lost 5 bases and 9 bases respectively, with 14 bases between them. CDR3 sequence reads: CASSHLQRAEQFF. The CDR3, as DNA: TGTGCCAGCAGCCATTTACAGCGGGCTGAGCAGTTCTTC.

The chain recombines TRBV5-3 with TRBJ2-3; 7 bases fit TRBD1. TRBV5-3 is given ORF status, its function remaining uncertain. The junction had 7 bases not matched to a gene; V was cut back by 2 bases and J by 4 bases. This CDR3 spans 15 amino acids. The CDR3 reads CARSLKGQTSDTQYF. CDR3 coding DNA: TGTGCCAGAAGCTTAAAGGGACAGACCTCAGATACGCAGTATTTT.

The rearrangement links TRBV28 to TRBJ2-3, with 13 bases identical to TRBD2. The germline gives CDR1 MDHEN, CDR2 SYDVKM. Trimming cost V 6 bases and J 3 bases; bases outside gene matches: 21. The CDR3 consists of 21 residues. Here the CDR3 DNA reads TGTGCCAGCAGGGCGATCGAGAGCGGACTAGCGGGAGTTGGGTCGACAGATACGCAGTATTTT. Translated: CASRAIESGLAGVGSTDTQYF.

This chain links TRBV6-5 with TRBJ2-1; a possible D gene is TRBD2 (5 bases). Germline loops: CDR1 MNHEY, CDR2 SVGAGI. The CDR3 covers 14 residues. V was shortened by 2 bases and J by 6 bases, with 11 bases between the two germline ends. The DNA of the CDR3 is TGTGCCAGCAGTTACGCGGGCGCCCGCAATGAGCAGTTCTTC. Its protein is CASSYAGARNEQFF.

This rearrangement joins TRBV9 to TRBJ2-7; tentative D call: TRBD1 (6 bases). This CDR3 is 15 amino acids long. The V and J ends lost 0 bases and 3 bases respectively, with 13 bases between them. CDR1 and CDR2 (germline): SGDLS, YYNGEE. CDR3 sequence reads: CASSVEGGGYYEQYF. As DNA, the CDR3 is TGTGCCAGCAGCGTAGAAGGGGGTGGGTACTACGAGCAGTACTTC.

The chain links TRBV11-1 to TRBJ2-5, with D perhaps TRBD2 (6 bases). The CDR3 loop spans 15 amino acids. Between the trimmed V and J ends, which lost 5 bases and 2 bases, there was a span of 15 bases. Germline CDR1 is SGHAT and CDR2 is FQDESV (reference sequence). The CDR3 DNA reads as TGTGCCAGCAGCACCTCGGGGCGGGATCAAGAGACCCAGTACTTC. This gives the protein CASSTSGRDQETQYF.

This chain uses TRBV19 with TRBJ1-6, with D tentatively TRBD1 (5 bases). V lost 3 bases and J 9 bases, leaving 12 bases between the germline ends. Germline values: CDR1 LNHDA, CDR2 SQIVND (reference sequence). The CDR3 runs 14 residues. Here the CDR3 reads CASSIRGGSSPLHF. The CDR3 DNA is TGTGCCAGTAGTATTCGGGGGGGGAGTTCACCCCTCCACTTT.

This clone showed up just once. V usage is TRBV11-3 and J usage is TRBJ1-1; no definite D call. The V gene lost 1 base and the J gene lost 4 bases, with 13 bases spanning the gap. The length of the CDR3 is 15 residues. CDR1 is SGHNT and CDR2 is YENEEA in the germline V gene. CDR3: CASSLGGGMFTEAFF. The CDR3 DNA follows: TGTGCCAGCAGCTTAGGTGGAGGGATGTTCACTGAAGCTTTCTTT.

Only a few counts were recorded for this clone. This sequence joins TRBV7-2 and TRBJ2-1; D is undetermined. Germline V gene lookup returns CDR1 SGHTA and CDR2 FQGNSA. The CDR3 is 15 residues long. Trimming pared 2 bases from V and 0 bases from J, leaving 8 bases between. The CDR3 here is CASSLQFSSYNEQFF. CDR3 coding DNA: TGTGCCAGCAGCTTACAATTTAGCTCCTACAATGAGCAGTTCTTC.

This clone showed up just a few times. The genes are TRBV7-2 and TRBJ2-3, with 8 bases lining up with TRBD1. J gave up 6 bases and V 6 bases, and 8 bases lay outside the gene matches. CDR3 size: 14 residues. Germline V lookup: CDR1 SGHTA, CDR2 FQGNSA. The CDR3, as DNA: TGTGCCAGCAGTCCGGACAGGGCCAGGGATACGCAGTATTTT. As protein: CASSPDRARDTQYF.

The chain links TRBV2 to TRBJ1-1, with D maybe TRBD1 (6 bases). Between the trimmed V and J ends, which lost 6 bases and 4 bases, there was a span of 12 bases. CDR3 length: 13 residues. The V gene's germline CDR1 is SNHLY and CDR2 FYNNEI. This CDR3 is CASRGQGSTEAFF. CDR3 DNA sequence: TGTGCCAGCAGGGGTCAGGGGAGCACTGAAGCTTTCTTT. Filled out from reference TRBV2 and TRBJ1-1, the complete variable domain reads EPEVTQTPSHQVTQMGQEVILRCVPISNHLYFYWYRQILGQKVEFLVSFYNNEISEKSEIFDDQFSVERPDGSNFTLKIRSTKLEDSAMYFCASRGQGSTEAFFGQGTRLTVV.

This clone has only a few counts. V usage is TRBV5-8 and J usage is TRBJ1-1; D not certain. The CDR3 is 13 residues long. V was cut by 4 bases and J by 8 bases, with 15 bases left in between. CDR1 SGHTS and CDR2 YDEGEE come from the germline V gene. In nucleotides, the CDR3 is TGTGCCAGCAGCCCTGCTGGAGGGCCCGAAGCTTTCTTT. This gives the protein CASSPAGGPEAFF.

This clone has a handful of counts. This chain links TRBV27 with TRBJ2-3, with a possible D match to TRBD2 (5 bases). Germline CDR1 and CDR2: MNHEY and SMNVEV (reference sequence). Trimming left V 5 bases short and J 0 bases short, with 15 bases between. This CDR3 contains 16 residues. CDR3 loop: CASSIIAHTSTDTQYF. Written as DNA, the CDR3 is TGTGCCAGCAGTATCATAGCGCATACTAGCACAGATACGCAGTATTTT.